The 13 T cell receptor beta chains below all came from one sample that was sequenced in a study of blood T cell repertoires in COVID-19. Method: immunoSEQ multiplex PCR; TCRdb's copy keeps in-frame clones and lacks some. Altogether 150,000 to 200,000 clones are present, 70% to 85% being singletons, with the ten largest covering 7%. Sequenced input: peripheral blood. The receptors derive from a woman in her thirties or forties with COVID-19, enrolled during active disease.

The V call is TRBV5-4, the J call TRBJ2-1; 13 positions agree with TRBD2. The V segment lost 0 bases and the J segment 6 bases; nucleotides outside the gene matches: 3. CDR3 length: 16 amino acids. Germline V gene lookup returns CDR1 SGHNT and CDR2 YYREEE (reference sequence). CDR3 DNA sequence: TGTGCCAGCAGCTTGGCAGGGACTAGCGGGGTCAATGAGCAGTTCTTC. It encodes CASSLAGTSGVNEQFF.

The chain uses TRBV6-1 and TRBJ1-2; 8 bases are shared with TRBD1. Germline lookup yields CDR1 MNHNS and CDR2 SASEGT. The V and J ends lost 2 bases and 4 bases, in that order; junction bases with no gene match: 9. This CDR3 comprises 16 residues. CDR3 bases: TGTGCCAGCAGTGAAAGGAGACAGGGGAGTAGCTATGGCTACACCTTC. This encodes CASSERRQGSSYGYTF.

The V and J genes are TRBV2 and TRBJ2-5, with no clear D. Germline CDR1 and CDR2: SNHLY and FYNNEI. CDR3 length: 11 residues. The germline V and J ends were trimmed by 3 bases and 5 bases, with 4 bases remaining between them. Written as DNA, the CDR3 is TGTGCCAGCAGTGAGTCGGAGACCCAGTACTTC. This sequence encodes CASSESETQYF.

V is TRBV9 and J is TRBJ2-1; D gene unclear. Germline CDR1 reads SGDLS; CDR2 reads YYNGEE. Trimming left V 4 bases short and J 5 bases short, with 7 bases between. This CDR3 has 12 residues. In DNA form, the CDR3 reads TGTGCCAGCAGCCCACCGGACAATGAGCAGTTCTTC. Translated: CASSPPDNEQFF.

This chain connects TRBV7-8 to TRBJ2-7; TRBD1 matches at 9 bases. In germline, CDR1 is SGHVS, CDR2 FQNEAQ. The CDR3 sequence is 14 residues long. Trimming at V came to 5 bases and at J to 2 bases, leaving 4 bases not matched to a gene. The CDR3 sequence: CASSRGTGTYEQYV. The DNA of the CDR3 is TGTGCCAGCAGCAGAGGGACAGGGACCTACGAGCAGTACGTC.

The chain uses TRBV5-8 and TRBJ2-3; tentatively, D is TRBD1 (8 bases). In germline, CDR1 is SGHTS, CDR2 YDEGEE. V lost 4 bases to trimming and J lost 4 bases, with 19 bases between them. The CDR3 runs to 16 residues. DNA for the CDR3: TGTGCCAGCAGCGGCGGACAGGGCGGGGGTCCAGATACGCAGTATTTT. Its protein product is CASSGGQGGGPDTQYF. Full variable domain (missing parts from reference TRBV5-8 and TRBJ2-3): EAGVTQSPTHLIKTRGQQATLRCSPISGHTSVYWYQQALGLGLQFLLWYDEGEERNRGNFPPRFSGRQFPNYSSELNVNALELEDSALYLCASSGGQGGGPDTQYFGPGTRLTVL.

This clone was seen once. This chain's CDR3 is CASSTDIALPAEQYF. CDR3 nucleotide sequence: TGTGCCAGCAGCACCGACATCGCCTTGCCGGCCGAGCAGTACTTC. The rearrangement uses TRBV28 and TRBJ2-7, with unresolved D. The germline V and J ends were trimmed by 6 bases and 6 bases, with 21 bases remaining between them. CDR3 length equals 15 residues. Germline CDR1 and CDR2: MDHEN and SYDVKM.

The chain carries TRBV7-8 and TRBJ1-3; D ambiguous. V dropped 2 bases and J dropped 0 bases, with 14 bases sitting between them. This CDR3 is 17 amino acids long. The germline CDR1 and CDR2 sequences are SGHVS and FQNEAQ. CDR3 amino acids: CASSLTENLSSGNTIYF. The CDR3 coding sequence is TGTGCCAGCAGCTTAACCGAAAACTTGAGCTCTGGAAACACCATATATTTT.

The chain carries TRBV7-3 and TRBJ2-5, with 9 positions matching TRBD2. This CDR3 is built from 18 residues. Per the germline V gene, CDR1 is SGHTA and CDR2 is FQGTGA. The trim removed 5 bases at V and 1 base at J, leaving 14 bases unmatched. For the CDR3, the DNA is TGTGCCAGCAGCCCGTGCCCCGATGAGCGGGGGGTCCAAGAGACCCAGTACTTC. It is translated as CASSPCPDERGVQETQYF.

The V call is TRBV10-1, the J call TRBJ2-2; no reliable D call. V lost 4 bases and J lost 0, with 12 bases in between. Germline CDR1 is WNHNN and CDR2 is SYGVQD (reference sequence). This CDR3 spans 16 amino acids. The CDR3 region is CASSVARPSNTGELFF. For the CDR3, the DNA is TGCGCCAGCAGTGTAGCCCGACCATCGAACACCGGGGAGCTGTTTTTT.

This chain joins TRBV2 and TRBJ1-4; D call uncertain. This CDR3 spans 13 amino acids. Germline CDR1 and CDR2: SNHLY and FYNNEI. Trimming took 7 bases from V and 4 from J, leaving 10 bases between them. The CDR3 DNA sequence: TGTGCCAGCACCCGATATAGTAATGAAAAACTGTTTTTT. As protein: CASTRYSNEKLFF.

The CDR3 region is CASSLGQPQHF. The CDR3 coding sequence is TGTGCCAGCAGTCTAGGACAGCCCCAGCATTTT. The chain is built from TRBV28 and TRBJ1-5; no clear D. Trimming removed 5 bases at V and 7 bases at J, with 6 bases between. Germline CDR1 MDHEN, CDR2 SYDVKM. There are 11 residues in the CDR3.

The sample holds a few counts of this clone. DNA of the CDR3: TGCGCCAGCAGCAACGGACGACTAGCGGGAGGGCATGAGCAGTTCTTC. Translating gives CASSNGRLAGGHEQFF. The genes are TRBV5-1 and TRBJ2-1; 14 nucleotides match TRBD2. Trimming removed 4 bases from V and 8 bases from J; junction bases left unmatched: 8. Germline V gives CDR1 SGHRS, CDR2 YFSETQ. This CDR3 is built from 16 residues.